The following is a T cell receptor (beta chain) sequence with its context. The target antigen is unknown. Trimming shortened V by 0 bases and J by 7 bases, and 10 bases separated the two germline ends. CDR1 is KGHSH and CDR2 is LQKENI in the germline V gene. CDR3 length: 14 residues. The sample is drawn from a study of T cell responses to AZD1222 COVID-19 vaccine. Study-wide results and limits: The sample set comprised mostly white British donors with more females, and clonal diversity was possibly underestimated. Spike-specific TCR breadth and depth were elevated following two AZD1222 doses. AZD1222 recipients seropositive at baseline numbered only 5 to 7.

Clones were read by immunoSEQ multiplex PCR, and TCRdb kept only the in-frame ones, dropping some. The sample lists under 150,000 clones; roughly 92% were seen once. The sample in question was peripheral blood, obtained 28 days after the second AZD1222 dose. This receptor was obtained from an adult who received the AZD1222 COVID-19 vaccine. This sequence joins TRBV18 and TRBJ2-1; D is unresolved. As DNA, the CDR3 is TGTGCCAGCTCACCACCCAGGTCTCTTAATGAGCAGTTCTTC. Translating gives CASSPPRSLNEQFF.